This T cell receptor beta chain was obtained from a study of beta chain features in type 1 diabetes. For the study at large: The number of sorted cells examined across all samples was 107,917,701.

This CDR3 comprises 16 residues. The V gene's germline CDR1 is MNHEY and CDR2 SMNVEV (reference sequence). The V and J ends lost 1 base and 1 base respectively, with 12 bases between them. Note on this clone: Antigen specificity is unknown.

All of the isolated RNA was reverse transcribed, so expressed TCRB transcripts were sequenced. Method: immunoSEQ multiplex PCR; TCRdb's copy keeps in-frame clones and lacks some. Among more than 250,000 clones listed, 20% were seen once. Study-wide points: Among type 1 diabetes patients, VDJ junctions had fewer insertions and more deletions. Type 1 diabetes patients had TCRB CDR3s that were shorter (moderately but significantly so) in all four CD4+ subsets. Researchers reported that naive, central memory and Treg TCRB repertoires appeared more similar in patients than in healthy donors.

Material: naive CD4+ T cells from blood. The chain couples TRBV27 to TRBJ2-3, with D perhaps matching TRBD2 (5 bases). The source is a woman aged 35 to 49 with type 1 diabetes. CDR3: CASSLFPMEGTDTQYF. The CDR3 coding sequence is TGTGCCAGCAGTTTATTCCCTATGGAGGGCACAGATACGCAGTATTTT.